Below, 27 T cell receptor beta chains from the same sample are listed, as sequenced in a study of OX40 agonist ivuxolimab in advanced cancers. Libraries were prepared by immunoSEQ multiplex PCR; TCRdb keeps only in-frame clonotypes and omits some of them. The data contain just over 70,000 clones, around 83% of them singletons. Sequenced material: CD4+ or CD8+ T cells sorted from blood, taken in a trial of the OX40 agonist ivuxolimab. These receptors were taken from an adult with an advanced solid tumor such as melanoma, head and neck, liver or kidney cancer.

The CDR3 region has the DNA TGTGCCAGCAGCTCCACAGGACAACAAAATTCACCCCTCCACTTT. Protein: CASSSTGQQNSPLHF. The J gene is TRBJ1-6, the V gene TRBV9, with a weak D call TRBD1 (5 bases). V was cut by 4 bases and J by 7 bases, with 15 bases left in between. Germline CDR1 is SGDLS and CDR2 is YYNGEE. The CDR3 covers 15 residues.

V gene TRBV27 combines with J gene TRBJ1-1; 8 bases agree with TRBD1. The length of the CDR3 is 15 residues. The V gene end was trimmed by 3 bases and the J gene end by 7 bases; junction bases not matched to a gene: 10. CDR1 is MNHEY and CDR2 is SMNVEV in the germline V gene (reference sequence). The CDR3 DNA follows: TGTGCCAGCAGTTTGACAGGGGCGCTTAAGGGTGAAGCTTTCTTT. Translation gives CASSLTGALKGEAFF.

In its sample, this clone was seen a few times. The chain is built from TRBV4-2 and TRBJ1-2, with D maybe TRBD1 (6 bases). The CDR3 covers 17 residues. CDR1 and CDR2 (germline): LGHNA, YNFKEQ. The V and J ends lost 0 bases and 2 bases respectively, with 16 bases between them. CDR3 protein: CASSQEGKGQSNYGYTF. In DNA, the CDR3 is TGTGCCAGCAGCCAAGAAGGAAAGGGACAATCGAACTATGGCTACACCTTC.

V and J are TRBV6-5 and TRBJ2-7; D perhaps matches TRBD2 (5 bases). The germline CDR1 and CDR2 sequences are MNHEY and SVGAGI. This CDR3 contains 11 residues. Trimming shortened V by 7 bases and J by 7 bases, and 11 bases separated the two germline ends. The CDR3 spells CASTYRREQYF. CDR3 bases: TGTGCCAGCACCTACCGGAGGGAGCAGTACTTC.

V and J are TRBV19 and TRBJ2-7; the match to TRBD1 covers 10 bases. The V gene's germline CDR1 is LNHDA and CDR2 SQIVND (reference sequence). V shed 5 bases and J 3 bases; nucleotides not matched to a gene: 10. CDR3 size: 16 residues. The CDR3 sequence: CASSPFGTGADYEQYF. The CDR3 nucleotides read TGTGCCAGTAGTCCCTTCGGGACAGGGGCCGACTACGAGCAGTACTTC.

The CDR3 loop is CASSRLASSYEQYF. The DNA for the CDR3 is TGTGCCAGCAGTAGACTAGCGAGTTCCTACGAGCAGTACTTC. V and J are TRBV27 and TRBJ2-7; 8 bases are shared with TRBD2. The CDR3 spans 14 residues. J was trimmed by 1 base and V by 5 bases; bases with no gene match: 4. The V gene's germline CDR1 is MNHEY and CDR2 SMNVEV (reference sequence).

The chain employs TRBV19 and TRBJ1-1; D perhaps matches TRBD1 (5 bases). Trimming removed 3 bases from V and 11 bases from J, with 19 bases in between. The length of the CDR3 is 14 residues. Germline V gene lookup returns CDR1 LNHDA and CDR2 SQIVND (reference sequence). In DNA form, the CDR3 reads TGTGCCAGTAGTATTCAACGAGGGGCACGGAGGGCTTTCTTT. This sequence encodes CASSIQRGARRAFF.

This clone was picked up a small number of times. DNA for the CDR3: TGTGCCAGTATGAAGGACAGGGGCTCCTACAATGAGCAGTTCTTC. Its translation is CASMKDRGSYNEQFF. The chain combines TRBV19 with TRBJ2-1; 9 nucleotides line up with TRBD1. The J segment lost 0 bases and the V segment lost 7 bases, leaving 4 bases of the junction unmatched. Germline CDR1 and CDR2: LNHDA and SQIVND (reference sequence). This CDR3 contains 15 residues.

About this clone: Other DNA sequences in the sample encode the same CDR3. The chain is built from TRBV9 and TRBJ1-1; 9 bases are a match to TRBD1. J gave up 4 bases and V 3 bases, and 4 bases lay outside the gene matches. Germline CDR1 and CDR2: SGDLS and YYNGEE. The CDR3 extends over 14 amino acids. The CDR3 spells CASSADRGSTEAFF. The CDR3 bases are TGTGCCAGCAGCGCGGACAGGGGATCCACTGAAGCTTTCTTT.

This clone appeared many times. The rearrangement joins TRBV28 to TRBJ2-7; 11 nucleotides agree with TRBD1. Germline values: CDR1 MDHEN, CDR2 SYDVKM. Trimming at V came to 7 bases and at J to 3 bases, leaving 8 bases not matched to a gene. The length of the CDR3 is 15 residues. CDR3 sequence: CASTTSGTGGYEQYF. CDR3 sequence (DNA): TGTGCCAGCACCACCTCCGGGACAGGGGGCTACGAGCAGTACTTC.

This clone was counted only a few times. This chain links TRBV9 with TRBJ2-3, with TRBD2 matching over 8 bases. Germline CDR1 SGDLS, CDR2 YYNGEE. There are 16 residues in the CDR3. The V gene end was trimmed by 0 bases and the J gene end by 2 bases; junction bases not matched to a gene: 5. The CDR3 DNA reads as TGTGCCAGCAGCGTAGCTGCGGGAGGCCCCACAGATACGCAGTATTTT. Protein sequence: CASSVAAGGPTDTQYF.

The chain couples TRBV4-1 to TRBJ2-3; D assignment may be TRBD1 or TRBD2 (6 bases each). Germline CDR1 reads MGHRA; CDR2 reads YSYEKL. The CDR3 runs to 13 residues. V was clipped by 4 bases and J by 4 bases, with 9 bases between them. The CDR3 sequence: CASSPRGPDTQYF. DNA for the CDR3: TGCGCCAGCAGCCCCCGGGGGCCAGATACGCAGTATTTT.

This sequence joins TRBV4-1 and TRBJ1-5; D is uncertain. The ends were cut back, 1 base at V and 8 bases at J, with 21 bases in the middle. The CDR3 loop spans 17 amino acids. The V gene's germline CDR1 is MGHRA and CDR2 YSYEKL. The CDR3 spells CASSQGLTGGFAKPQHF. The CDR3 region has the DNA TGCGCCAGCAGCCAAGGATTAACCGGCGGGTTTGCGAAGCCCCAGCATTTT.

The chain joins TRBV30 to TRBJ2-1; 8 bases fit TRBD2. The CDR3 spans 16 residues. V was pared by 0 bases and J by 2 bases, with 6 bases of the junction left unmatched. Germline V lookup: CDR1 GTSNPN, CDR2 SVGIG (reference sequence). This chain's CDR3 is CAWSVGGGSAYNEQFF. DNA for the CDR3: TGTGCCTGGAGTGTTGGCGGGGGGTCCGCCTACAATGAGCAGTTCTTC.

The chain recombines TRBV9 with TRBJ2-7; D is possibly TRBD1 (6 bases). Germline-derived CDR1 and CDR2 are SGDLS and YYNGEE. Trimming removed 0 bases from V and 5 bases from J, with 12 bases in between. This CDR3 contains 14 residues. CDR3 nucleotide sequence: TGTGCCAGCAGCGTAGGTTTACAGGGCAACGAGCAGTACTTC. This codes for CASSVGLQGNEQYF.

This sequence joins TRBV6-1 and TRBJ2-2, with TRBD2 identical over 7 bases. V was pared by 3 bases and J by 4 bases, with 8 bases of the junction left unmatched. There are 16 residues in the CDR3. Germline V gene data show CDR1 as MNHNS and CDR2 as SASEGT. The DNA of the CDR3 is TGTGCCAGCAGTGAGGTAGGGAGGGTATCCACCGGGGAGCTGTTTTTT. Amino acids: CASSEVGRVSTGELFF.

This chain joins TRBV5-5 and TRBJ2-5; 9 positions match TRBD2. Losses at the gene ends were 0 bases for V and 4 bases for J; bases not matched to a gene: 4. Germline CDR1 SGHKS, CDR2 YYEKEE (reference sequence). The CDR3 runs 15 residues. CDR3 DNA sequence: TGTGCCAGCAGCTTGGCCAGCGGGGGGCTAGAGACCCAGTACTTC. Translation gives CASSLASGGLETQYF.

This clone was seen a few times. The chain links TRBV2 to TRBJ1-4, with D unclear. The V gene's germline CDR1 is SNHLY and CDR2 FYNNEI. V gave up 9 bases and J gave up 7 bases, with 9 bases separating them. The CDR3 contains 11 residues. CDR3: CASTLAEKLFF. The CDR3 DNA follows: TGTGCCAGTACCCTTGCTGAAAAACTGTTTTTT.

Here the CDR3 reads CASRHNQATNYGYTF. The CDR3 DNA reads TGTGCCAGCAGACACAACCAAGCCACTAACTATGGCTACACCTTC. V gene TRBV25-1 combines with J gene TRBJ1-2, with D unresolved. Germline V lookup: CDR1 MGHDK, CDR2 SYGVNS. Trimming stripped 6 bases from V and 0 bases from J, with 14 bases between. The CDR3 covers 15 residues.

This chain links TRBV2 with TRBJ2-5, with TRBD2 matching over 8 bases. The CDR3 covers 14 residues. V shed 6 bases, J shed 0 bases, and the junction held 3 bases outside the gene matches. Germline V lookup: CDR1 SNHLY, CDR2 FYNNEI. CDR3 region: CASRERGNQETQYF. The CDR3 DNA reads TGTGCCAGCAGGGAGCGGGGGAACCAAGAGACCCAGTACTTC.

The V call is TRBV5-4, the J call TRBJ1-2; D is uncertain. CDR3 length: 13 residues. CDR1 and CDR2 (germline): SGHNT, YYREEE (reference sequence). V lost 0 bases, J lost 8 bases, and 11 bases lay in between. The CDR3 reads CASSLGRVVGYTF. Written as DNA, the CDR3 is TGTGCCAGCAGCTTGGGACGAGTTGTCGGCTACACCTTC.

The chain links TRBV7-6 to TRBJ1-4, with 10 bases lining up with TRBD1. Trimming removed 4 bases from V and 6 bases from J; junction bases left unmatched: 8. Germline values: CDR1 SGHVS, CDR2 FNYEAQ. The CDR3 extends over 16 amino acids. The CDR3 DNA sequence: TGTGCCAGCAGCTCGGACAGGGGGAACGAAGATGAAAAACTGTTTTTT. This codes for CASSSDRGNEDEKLFF.

The rearrangement links TRBV10-1 to TRBJ2-3; D not certain. CDR1 is WNHNN and CDR2 is SYGVQD in the germline V gene (reference sequence). Trimming cost V 10 bases and J 6 bases, with 11 bases left between them. The CDR3 sequence is 11 residues long. The CDR3 loop reads CATPNKDTQYF. CDR3 nucleotide sequence: TGCGCCACCCCGAATAAGGATACGCAGTATTTT.

This clone appeared once. V usage is TRBV7-2 and J usage is TRBJ1-3; tentatively, D is TRBD1 (6 bases). The germline V gene has CDR1 SGHTA and CDR2 FQGNSA. The V gene lost 1 base and the J gene lost 7 bases, with 14 bases spanning the gap. CDR3 length: 15 amino acids. CDR3 DNA sequence: TGTGCCAGCAGCTTAGTAGGGGGGGTGGTGAACACCATATATTTT. The encoded protein is CASSLVGGVVNTIYF.

This clone was seen just once. The V call is TRBV5-1, the J call TRBJ2-5, with TRBD1 as a possible D gene (5 bases). Trimming cost V 4 bases and J 4 bases, with 11 bases left between them. The CDR3 is 13 amino acids. Germline CDR1 reads SGHRS; CDR2 reads YFSETQ. The CDR3 DNA is TGCGCCAGCAGCCATGGCCAGGGAGAGACCCAGTACTTC. Residues: CASSHGQGETQYF.

V usage is TRBV7-2 and J usage is TRBJ1-3; D not certain. The germline V gene encodes CDR1 SGHTA and CDR2 FQGNSA. Between the trimmed V and J ends, which lost 6 bases and 3 bases, there was a span of 18 bases. CDR3 length equals 16 residues. The CDR3 sequence: CASSQTFGPLGNTIYF. Here the CDR3 DNA reads TGTGCCAGCAGTCAAACATTCGGCCCCCTTGGAAACACCATATATTTT.

In this sample, this clone turned up a few times. The chain couples TRBV7-3 to TRBJ2-2; 7 positions match TRBD1. The J segment lost 2 bases and the V segment lost 3 bases, leaving 3 bases of the junction unmatched. The CDR3 loop spans 15 amino acids. Germline V gene data show CDR1 as SGHTA and CDR2 as FQGTGA. The CDR3 reads CASSLTGTNTGELFF. The CDR3 nucleotides are TGTGCCAGCAGCTTGACAGGGACCAACACCGGGGAGCTGTTTTTT. Complete variable domain (other parts from reference TRBV7-3 and TRBJ2-2): GAGVSQTPSNKVTEKGKYVELRCDPISGHTALYWYRQSLGQGPEFLIYFQGTGAADDSGLPNDRFFAVRPEGSVSTLKIQRTERGDSAVYLCASSLTGTNTGELFFGEGSRLTVL.